This T cell receptor (beta chain) was identified in a study of blood T cells in healthy people across ages (dated by TCRdb to the mid-2010s). The study in broad terms: Template switching captured roughly one uniquely barcoded TCR beta cDNA molecule per two T cells in model experiments. Using deep sequencing normalized with unique cDNA molecular identifiers, the study measured how TCR beta repertoire diversity changes with age. Donors were grouped into four age groups: young (average approximately 15 years), middle-aged (39), aged (about 60) and long-lived (over 80). To avoid experimental bias, donors of different ages were distributed randomly across sequencing lanes. For two donors (one aged 18 to 29 and one aged 80 or older), the study analyzed two additional independent replicas of 1 million unique cDNA reads from the same blood draw. Findings and caveats that apply to the study as a whole: Bulk unsorted PBMC profiling prevented conclusive comparison of naive and antigen-experienced compartments. Donor CMV infection status was unknown, potentially confounding age-related changes in expanded clonotypes. The long-lived group showed more naive CD4+ T cells, fewer expanded clones and increased TCR diversity than the aged group, suggesting age selection. Estimates of total diversity based on one million sequenced T cells were regarded as lower bounds and as underestimates. The percentage of naive T cells measured by flow cytometry correlated strongly with observed TCR beta diversity. Observed TCR beta diversity per million T cells fell roughly linearly with age, and a significant reduction was already apparent by age roughly 40.

This clonotype was counted only a few times. Its recognized antigen is unknown. Base qualities are missing; no much larger clone stands one base away. As encoded in the germline V gene, CDR1 is SGHTA while CDR2 is FQGNSA. V is pared back by 0 bases and J by 2 bases, with 13 bases lying between the germline termini. CDR3 length: 16 amino acids, cysteine to phenylalanine. The entry retains the CDR3 DNA only, 48 bases that are in frame from base 1. Donors were a few dozen systemically healthy Caucasian individuals from Russia aged roughly 6 to 90 years. Each donor gave ten milliliters of peripheral blood, collected into EDTA-treated Vacutainer tubes. Ficoll-Paque density-gradient centrifugation was used to isolate PBMCs, with at least 6.5 million obtained per sample. Trizol reagent was used to extract total RNA from the PBMCs, yielding at least 5.5 micrograms per sample. For every donor, flow cytometry on a PBMC aliquot measured the percentage of naive CD45RAhigh/CD27high T cells.

The library was produced with 5' RACE. The data were produced on an Illumina HiSeq 2500. A second PCR of roughly 7 to 11 cycles was performed with a sample-barcoded 5' primer and a J-beta primer mix. Each TCR beta cDNA molecule received a unique molecular identifier from a template-switch 5' adaptor carrying 12 random nucleotides. Each sample yielded at least 3 million CDR3-containing paired-end reads. The Mint cDNA synthesis kit, primed by a TRBC-specific oligonucleotide, was used to synthesize first-strand cDNA from all RNA. After uracil-DNA glycosylase treatment, a first 18-cycle PCR used universal primers M1SS and BC2_uni_R on all cDNA. As for how the authors treated the data: For normalization, 1 million high-quality reads, each with a distinct molecular identifier, were randomly selected from each sample. Reads sharing molecular identifiers were discarded rather than binned into consensus sequences. MiTCR, set to a Q25 quality threshold and the strictest error-elimination algorithm, was used for CDR3 identification, clonotype clustering and error correction. A nonparametric unseen species model with Euler transformation was used to estimate lower-bound total TCR beta diversity. TCRdb trimmed public reads at Q25 via fastp, called clones via MiXCR and kept in-frame beta chains. A single entry per CDR3 protein holds the most common genes and DNA from its merged rows. TCRdb, not the authors, supplied the V and J calls. This sample lists hundreds of thousands of distinct CDR3 sequences; approximately 44% were detected once. The leading ten clones occupy roughly 18% of the sample.

This TCR was sampled from a man between 60 and 75 years old in good health. Specimen: blood. The sequence links TRBV7-2 to TRBJ2-5; the best D guess is TRBD2, with 6 bases matching. The CDR3 reads CASSLAGGAGQETQYF. The bases are TGTGCCAGCAGCTTAGCCGGCGGGGCGGGGCAAGAGACCCAGTACTTC.